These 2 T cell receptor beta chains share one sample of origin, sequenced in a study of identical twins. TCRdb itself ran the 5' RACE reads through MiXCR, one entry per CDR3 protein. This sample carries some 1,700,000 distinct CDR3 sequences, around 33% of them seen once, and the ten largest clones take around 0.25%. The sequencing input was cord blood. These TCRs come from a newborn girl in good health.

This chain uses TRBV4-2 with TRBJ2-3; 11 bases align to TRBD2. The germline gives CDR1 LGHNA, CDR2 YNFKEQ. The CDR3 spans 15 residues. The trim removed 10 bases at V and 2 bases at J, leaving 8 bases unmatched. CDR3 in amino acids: CATSVAGGVTDTQYF. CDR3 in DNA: TGTGCCACCAGTGTAGCGGGAGGGGTCACAGATACGCAGTATTTT.

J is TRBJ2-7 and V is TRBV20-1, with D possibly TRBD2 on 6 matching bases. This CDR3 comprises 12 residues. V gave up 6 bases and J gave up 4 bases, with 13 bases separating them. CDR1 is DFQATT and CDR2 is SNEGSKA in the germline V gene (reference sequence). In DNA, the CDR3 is TGCAGTGCCGCACTAGCTACGTACGAGCAGTACTTC. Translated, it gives CSAALATYEQYF.